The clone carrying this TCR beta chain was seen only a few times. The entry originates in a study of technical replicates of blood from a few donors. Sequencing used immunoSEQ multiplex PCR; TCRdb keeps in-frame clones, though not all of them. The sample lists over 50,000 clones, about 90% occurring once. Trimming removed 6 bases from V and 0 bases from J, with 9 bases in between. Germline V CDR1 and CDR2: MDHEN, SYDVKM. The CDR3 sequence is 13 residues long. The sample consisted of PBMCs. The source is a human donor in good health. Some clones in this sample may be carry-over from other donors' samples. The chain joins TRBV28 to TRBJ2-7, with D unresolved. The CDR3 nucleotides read TGTGCCAGCAGCCCCCCCAGCTCCTACGAGCAGTACTTC. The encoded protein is CASSPPSSYEQYF.